This entry is about one TCR beta chain. Antigen: not known. Samples were taken at baseline and on day 1 of cycles 4 and 7. The data belong to a study of OX40 agonist ivuxolimab in advanced cancers. Study observations and caveats: With doses of 0.1 to 3.0 mg/kg, CD4+ and CD8+ blood T cells had undergone clonal expansion by week 6. Some nonresponders likewise displayed low normalized T-cell clonal expansion.

Germline CDR1 is LGHNA and CDR2 is YNFKEQ. After removal of 4 bases from V and 2 bases from J, the junction contained 5 bases not matched to a gene. The CDR3 length is 15 residues. The assay was immunoSEQ multiplex PCR, and TCRdb's table has in-frame clones only and misses some. The table shows more than 85,000 clones, with roughly 85% occurring only once. The chain links TRBV4-2 to TRBJ2-7; 10 nucleotides line up with TRBD1. This receptor was identified in an adult with an advanced solid tumor such as melanoma, head and neck, liver or kidney cancer. Material: CD4+ or CD8+ T cells sorted from blood, obtained in a trial of the OX40 agonist ivuxolimab. CDR3 amino acids: CASSRDRGWTYEQYF. CDR3 sequence (DNA): TGTGCCAGCAGCCGGGACAGGGGTTGGACCTACGAGCAGTACTTC.